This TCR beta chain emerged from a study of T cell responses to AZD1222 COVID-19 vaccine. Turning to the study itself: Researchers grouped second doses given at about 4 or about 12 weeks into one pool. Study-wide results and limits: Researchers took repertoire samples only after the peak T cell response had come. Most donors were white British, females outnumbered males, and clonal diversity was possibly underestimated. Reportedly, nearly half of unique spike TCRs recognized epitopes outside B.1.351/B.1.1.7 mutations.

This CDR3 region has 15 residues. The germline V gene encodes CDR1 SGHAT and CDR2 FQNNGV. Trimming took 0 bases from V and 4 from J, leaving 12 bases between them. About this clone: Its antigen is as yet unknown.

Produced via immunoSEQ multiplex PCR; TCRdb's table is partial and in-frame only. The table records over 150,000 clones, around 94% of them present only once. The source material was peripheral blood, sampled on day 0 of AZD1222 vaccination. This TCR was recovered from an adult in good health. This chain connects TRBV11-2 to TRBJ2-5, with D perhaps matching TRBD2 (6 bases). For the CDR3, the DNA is TGTGCCAGCAGCTTAGATCCCGGTAGCGGAGAGACCCAGTACTTC. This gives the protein CASSLDPGSGETQYF.